These 27 T cell receptor beta chains came from one sample sequenced in a study of blood T cell repertoires in COVID-19. Repertoires were generated with immunoSEQ multiplex PCR, while TCRdb's copy carries only in-frame clones and drops some. The sample holds approximately 160,000 clones, roughly 87% seen once. The sequenced material came from PBMCs or T cells enriched from blood (not recorded which). These receptors all come from a woman in her forties or fifties who had recovered from COVID-19.

The gene calls are TRBV5-4 and TRBJ2-7; 7 bases fit TRBD1. The CDR3 runs to 14 residues. In germline, CDR1 is SGHNT, CDR2 YYREEE (reference sequence). The V segment lost 4 bases and the J segment 2 bases; nucleotides outside the gene matches: 6. The CDR3, as DNA: TGTGCCAGCAGCGCTGGGACAGTTACCTACGAGCAGTACTTC. Translation: CASSAGTVTYEQYF.

The chain links TRBV5-1 to TRBJ2-3; 14 bases match TRBD2. The CDR3 covers 17 residues. Trimming took 4 bases from V and 6 from J; bases not matched to a gene: 10. Germline CDR1 and CDR2: SGHRS and YFSETQ. The CDR3 loop is CASSPFGTSGSYDTQYF. In nucleotides, the CDR3 is TGCGCCAGCAGCCCCTTCGGGACTAGCGGGAGTTATGATACGCAGTATTTT. Based on the CDR3 plus reference TRBV5-1 and TRBJ2-3, the full variable domain is KAGVTQTPRYLIKTRGQQVTLSCSPISGHRSVSWYQQTPGQGLQFLFEYFSETQRNKGNFPGRFSGRQFSNSRSEMNVSTLELGDSALYLCASSPFGTSGSYDTQYFGPGTRLTVL.

V usage is TRBV3-1 (or the pseudogene TRBV3-2) and J usage is TRBJ1-4; 8 bases agree with TRBD1. Germline trimming cut 5 bases from V and 3 bases from J; bases unmatched to any gene: 2. The CDR3 consists of 14 residues. The V gene's germline CDR1 is LGHDT and CDR2 YNNKEL (reference sequence). Written as DNA, the CDR3 is TGTGCCAGCAGCAACAGGGGGTCTAATGAAAAACTGTTTTTT. Protein product: CASSNRGSNEKLFF.

J is TRBJ2-7 and V is TRBV25-1; D possibly corresponds to TRBD1 (5 bases). Trimming removed 9 bases at V and 0 bases at J, with 12 bases between. CDR3 size: 13 residues. CDR1 and CDR2 (germline): MGHDK, SYGVNS. The CDR3 is CAREVGHSYEQYF. For the CDR3, the DNA is TGTGCCAGAGAAGTGGGGCACTCCTACGAGCAGTACTTC.

The V and J genes are TRBV29-1 and TRBJ2-1, with D possibly matching TRBD2 (7 bases). Trimming took off 5 bases at V and 10 bases at J, with 12 bases between the two ends. CDR1 is SQVTM and CDR2 is ANQGSEA in the germline V gene. This CDR3 region has 11 residues. The CDR3 here is CSVPGGREQFF. DNA for the CDR3: TGCAGCGTTCCGGGGGGCAGGGAGCAGTTCTTC.

As DNA, the CDR3 is TGTGCCAGTAGTATCCAAGGAGCGGGAGGGGGAAATGAGCAGTTCTTC. Translation gives CASSIQGAGGGNEQFF. The chain recombines TRBV19 with TRBJ2-1, with 10 bases aligning to TRBD2. The germline CDR1 and CDR2 sequences are LNHDA and SQIVND (reference sequence). The CDR3 consists of 16 residues. Trimming at V came to 3 bases and at J to 7 bases, leaving 9 bases not matched to a gene.

This chain joins TRBV5-1 and TRBJ1-1, with D uncertain. This CDR3 has 13 amino acids. The ends were cut back, 4 bases at V and 1 base at J, with 8 bases in the middle. Germline CDR1 is SGHRS and CDR2 is YFSETQ. CDR3 coding DNA: TGCGCCAGCAGCCCTCGCGGGAACACTGAAGCTTTCTTT. This encodes CASSPRGNTEAFF. Using reference TRBV5-1 and TRBJ1-1 for the parts outside the CDR3, the full variable domain is KAGVTQTPRYLIKTRGQQVTLSCSPISGHRSVSWYQQTPGQGLQFLFEYFSETQRNKGNFPGRFSGRQFSNSRSEMNVSTLELGDSALYLCASSPRGNTEAFFGQGTRLTVV.

This chain connects TRBV18 to TRBJ2-7, with D perhaps TRBD1 (5 bases). V dropped 0 bases and J dropped 4 bases, with 10 bases sitting between them. Per germline, CDR1 KGHSH and CDR2 LQKENI. There are 14 residues in the CDR3. CDR3: CASSPPSQGYEQYF. The CDR3, as DNA: TGTGCCAGCTCACCACCATCTCAGGGATACGAGCAGTACTTC.

This chain links TRBV18 with TRBJ2-1; 10 positions match TRBD1. CDR3 size: 12 residues. Germline assignment: CDR1 KGHSH and CDR2 LQKENI. V was clipped by 3 bases and J by 15 bases; unmatched bases: 5. The CDR3 is CASSPDRGLWFF. CDR3 coding DNA: TGTGCCAGCTCACCCGACAGGGGGCTATGGTTCTTC.

The sample holds many counts of this clone. The chain has TRBV4-1 and TRBJ2-1; the match to TRBD2 covers 10 bases. Germline assignment: CDR1 MGHRA and CDR2 YSYEKL. The CDR3 sequence is 16 residues long. Losses at the gene ends were 0 bases for V and 4 bases for J; bases not matched to a gene: 3. CDR3 sequence: CASSQEGTSAYNEQFF. CDR3 nucleotide sequence: TGCGCCAGCAGCCAAGAAGGGACTAGCGCGTACAATGAGCAGTTCTTC.

The chain carries TRBV18 and TRBJ1-1; maybe TRBD1 (6 bases). Trimming left V 8 bases short and J 0 bases short, with 10 bases between. Germline V gene lookup returns CDR1 KGHSH and CDR2 LQKENI. The CDR3 is made up of 13 amino acids. This CDR3 is CASLGHLNTEAFF. DNA for the CDR3: TGTGCCAGCCTGGGACATTTGAACACTGAAGCTTTCTTT. The full variable domain, its missing parts supplied by reference TRBV18 and TRBJ1-1, is NAGVMQNPRHLVRRRGQEARLRCSPMKGHSHVYWYRQLPEEGLKFMVYLQKENIIDESGMPKERFSAEFPKEGPSILRIQQVVRGDSAAYFCASLGHLNTEAFFGQGTRLTVV.

This sequence joins TRBV27 and TRBJ2-3, with 9 nucleotides matching TRBD2. CDR1 and CDR2 (germline): MNHEY, SMNVEV (reference sequence). The CDR3 runs to 14 residues. V dropped 10 bases and J dropped 6; count of bases not matched to a gene: 11. The CDR3 bases are TGTGCCACCGGATTGCGTAGCGGGAGTGATACGCAGTATTTT. Its translation: CATGLRSGSDTQYF.

The gene calls are TRBV21-1 and TRBJ2-3; the D call TRBD2 from the table was never checked on the DNA. TRBV21-1 has pseudogene status. The CDR3 extends over 13 amino acids. The CDR3 coding sequence is TGTGCCAGCAGCAAATCAAGCGAAGATACGCAGTATTTT. It is translated as CASSKSSEDTQYF.

The count of this clone is one. The J gene is TRBJ1-4, the V gene TRBV11-2; D is undetermined. CDR1 is SGHAT, CDR2 FQNNGV, per germline. The CDR3 is 15 residues long. Trimming shortened V by 5 bases and J by 8 bases, and 18 bases separated the two germline ends. CDR3 protein: CASSPAVGPIEKLFF. The CDR3, as DNA: TGTGCCAGCAGCCCGGCAGTGGGCCCCATAGAAAAACTGTTTTTT.

The genes are TRBV5-1 and TRBJ2-7; 11 bases are shared with TRBD2. Germline V gene data show CDR1 as SGHRS and CDR2 as YFSETQ. The CDR3 runs to 17 residues. Germline trimming cut 0 bases from V and 2 bases from J; bases unmatched to any gene: 7. The CDR3 sequence: CASSLAASGRFPYEQYF. The CDR3 bases are TGCGCCAGCAGCTTGGCGGCTAGCGGGAGGTTCCCCTACGAGCAGTACTTC.

The V gene is TRBV6-5, the J gene TRBJ1-4, with D perhaps matching TRBD1 (6 bases). This CDR3 region has 12 residues. Germline V gene lookup returns CDR1 MNHEY and CDR2 SVGAGI. Trimming took off 7 bases at V and 7 bases at J, with 10 bases between the two ends. The CDR3 sequence is CASKGDSEKLFF. In nucleotides, the CDR3 is TGTGCCAGCAAGGGGGATAGTGAAAAACTGTTTTTT.

The chain carries TRBV15 and TRBJ2-7; unclear D gene. V was cut by 0 bases and J by 1 base, with 13 bases left in between. The CDR3 consists of 16 residues. Germline assignment: CDR1 LNHNV and CDR2 YYDKDF (reference sequence). CDR3 protein: CATSRDLEVESYEQYF. DNA for the CDR3: TGTGCCACCAGCAGAGATCTTGAGGTAGAGTCCTACGAGCAGTACTTC.

The chain carries TRBV2 and TRBJ1-2; D not resolved. V was cut by 6 bases and J by 2 bases, with 10 bases left in between. Germline V gene lookup returns CDR1 SNHLY and CDR2 FYNNEI. The CDR3 sequence is 13 residues long. The CDR3 DNA follows: TGTGCCAGCAGCCTCAGAGGGAACTATGGCTACACCTTC. This gives the protein CASSLRGNYGYTF.

DNA of the CDR3: TGCGCCAGCAGCCAGGGGGGTAGCAATCAGCCCCAGCATTTT. It encodes CASSQGGSNQPQHF. The chain recombines TRBV5-1 with TRBJ1-5, with 7 bases matching TRBD1. Germline V lookup: CDR1 SGHRS, CDR2 YFSETQ. Germline trimming cut 4 bases from V and 0 bases from J; bases unmatched to any gene: 1. The CDR3 is 14 residues long.

The rearrangement uses TRBV28 and TRBJ1-5; perhaps TRBD1 as D (5 bases). The CDR3 contains 17 residues. CDR1 and CDR2 from the germline V gene are MDHEN and SYDVKM. Trimming cost V 6 bases and J 0 bases, with 18 bases left between them. The CDR3 spells CASRLTQGGRSNQPQHF. CDR3 nucleotide sequence: TGTGCCAGCAGGCTAACTCAGGGAGGGCGTAGCAATCAGCCCCAGCATTTT.

This chain links TRBV28 with TRBJ1-4; D may be TRBD1 (5 bases). The CDR3 contains 12 residues. The V end was cut by 6 bases, the J end by 7 bases, with 9 bases between. From germline, CDR1 is MDHEN and CDR2 SYDVKM. The CDR3 reads CASSSQVEKLFF. In DNA form, the CDR3 reads TGTGCCAGCAGCTCACAGGTTGAAAAACTGTTTTTT.

This clone has just a few counts. CDR3 residues: CASSKDRGFYEQYF. In DNA form, the CDR3 reads TGTGCCAGCAGCAAAGACAGGGGGTTCTACGAGCAGTACTTC. This rearrangement joins TRBV7-2 to TRBJ2-7; 9 bases match TRBD1. Trimming removed 5 bases from V and 3 bases from J; junction bases left unmatched: 5. Germline values: CDR1 SGHTA, CDR2 FQGNSA. The CDR3 is 14 amino acids.

The rearrangement uses TRBV28 and TRBJ2-1; 8 bases are shared with TRBD1. This CDR3 comprises 13 residues. The trim removed 6 bases at V and 8 bases at J, leaving 6 bases unmatched. Germline loops: CDR1 MDHEN, CDR2 SYDVKM. The CDR3 nucleotides are TGTGCCAGCAGGGAGGGACAGGCTGATGAGCAGTTCTTC. This codes for CASREGQADEQFF. The variable domain in full, completed from reference TRBV28 and TRBJ2-1, reads DVKVTQSSRYLVKRTGEKVFLECVQDMDHENMFWYRQDPGLGLRLIYFSYDVKMKEKGDIPEGYSVSREKKERFSLILESASTNQTSMYLCASREGQADEQFFGPGTRLTVL.

There are a few counts of this clone. The V gene is TRBV29-1, the J gene TRBJ2-5, with D possibly being TRBD1 (6 bases). Germline lookup yields CDR1 SQVTM and CDR2 ANQGSEA. Trimming stripped 5 bases from V and 2 bases from J, with 18 bases between. The CDR3 runs to 15 residues. CDR3 in DNA: TGCAGCGTTTCCGCCGGGACATCTCTTCAAGAGACCCAGTACTTC. It specifies CSVSAGTSLQETQYF.

The CDR3 protein is CASSEASGLGTDTQYF. The CDR3 nucleotides are TGTGCCAGCAGCGAAGCCTCGGGTTTAGGCACAGATACGCAGTATTTT. This chain joins TRBV28 and TRBJ2-3; the D is unclear. Germline V gives CDR1 MDHEN, CDR2 SYDVKM. The CDR3 totals 16 residues. V was clipped by 6 bases and J by 1 base, with 17 bases between them.

This chain uses TRBV7-6 with TRBJ2-5, with D possibly TRBD1 on 5 matching bases. The CDR3 is 14 residues long. V shed 5 bases and J shed 0 bases, with 10 bases lying between them. Germline CDR1 is SGHVS and CDR2 is FNYEAQ. CDR3 residues: CASSPRVYQETQYF. DNA of the CDR3: TGTGCCAGCAGCCCCAGGGTGTACCAAGAGACCCAGTACTTC.

This clone was observed a single time. The J gene is TRBJ1-4, the V gene TRBV15; D remains ambiguous. CDR3 length: 14 residues. Trimming removed 3 bases from V and 0 bases from J, with 5 bases in between. Germline assignment: CDR1 LNHNV and CDR2 YYDKDF (reference sequence). CDR3 loop: CATSSRATNEKLFF. The CDR3 region has the DNA TGTGCCACCAGCAGCCGGGCAACTAATGAAAAACTGTTTTTT.